The next 2 T cell receptor beta chains were all read from a single sample in a study of prognosis after radiotherapy for stage I lung cancer. Two-round multiplex PCR on genomic DNA was the method by which TCR beta CDR3 was amplified. For every TRBV and TRBJ gene, a specific primer was used in first-round PCR. TCRdb reprocessed the multiplex PCR reads with MiXCR, giving one entry per CDR3 protein. The sample lists around 8,600 distinct CDR3 sequences; 62% were seen once. The material sequenced was PBMCs, taken before or after stereotactic body radiation therapy (not recorded which). Receptors originate from a donor aged 50 or older with non-small cell lung cancer.

The chain is built from TRBV7-9 and TRBJ1-2; the D gene is possibly TRBD1 (5 bases). V was shortened by 8 bases and J by 4 bases, with 20 bases between the two germline ends. Germline CDR1 and CDR2: SEHNR and FQNEAQ (reference sequence). There are 15 residues in the CDR3. The CDR3 sequence: CASGSAGSASYGYTF. The CDR3 DNA sequence: TGTGCCAGCGGCTCCGCAGGGAGCGCGAGCTATGGCTACACCTTC.

This clonotype showed up many times. A much larger clone differs by one base, so this may be a read error. The chain has TRBV6-7 and TRBJ2-7, with a weak D call TRBD1 (6 bases). TRBV6-7 is classed as an ORF, of uncertain function. The CDR3 is made up of 13 amino acids. The chain's CDR3 is CAVKIGQSYERYF. CDR3 nucleotide sequence: TGTGCCGTAAAGATCGGACAGTCCTACGAGCGGTACTTC.